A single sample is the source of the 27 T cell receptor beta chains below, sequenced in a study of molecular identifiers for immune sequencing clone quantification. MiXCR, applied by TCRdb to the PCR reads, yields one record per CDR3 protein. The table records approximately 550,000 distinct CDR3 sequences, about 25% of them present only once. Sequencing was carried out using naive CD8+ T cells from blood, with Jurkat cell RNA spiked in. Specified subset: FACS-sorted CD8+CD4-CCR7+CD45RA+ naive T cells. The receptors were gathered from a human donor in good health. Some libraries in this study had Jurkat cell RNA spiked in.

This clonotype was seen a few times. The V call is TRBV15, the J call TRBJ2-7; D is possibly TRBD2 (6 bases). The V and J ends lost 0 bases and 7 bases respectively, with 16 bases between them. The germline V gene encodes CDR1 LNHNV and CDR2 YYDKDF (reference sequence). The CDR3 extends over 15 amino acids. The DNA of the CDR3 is TGTGCCACCAGCAGAGATCACGCGGTGGACTATGAGCAGTACTTC. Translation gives CATSRDHAVDYEQYF. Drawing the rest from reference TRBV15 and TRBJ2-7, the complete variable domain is DAMVIQNPRYQVTQFGKPVTLSCSQTLNHNVMYWYQQKSSQAPKLLFHYYDKDFNNEADTPDNFQSRRPNTSFCFLDIRSPGLGDTAMYLCATSRDHAVDYEQYFGPGTRLTVT.

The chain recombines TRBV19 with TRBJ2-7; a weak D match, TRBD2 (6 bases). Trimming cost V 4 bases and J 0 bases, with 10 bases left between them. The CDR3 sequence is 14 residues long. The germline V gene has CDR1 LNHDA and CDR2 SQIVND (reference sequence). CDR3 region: CASSRGGTSYEQYF. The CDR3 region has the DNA TGTGCCAGTAGTAGGGGCGGGACCTCCTACGAGCAGTACTTC.

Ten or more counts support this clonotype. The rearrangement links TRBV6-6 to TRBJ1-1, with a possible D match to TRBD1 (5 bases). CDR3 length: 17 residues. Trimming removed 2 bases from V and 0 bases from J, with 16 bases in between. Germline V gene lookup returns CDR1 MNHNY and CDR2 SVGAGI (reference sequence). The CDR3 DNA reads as TGTGCCAGCAGTTACCTCTGGACACCATCGATGAACACTGAAGCTTTCTTT. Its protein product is CASSYLWTPSMNTEAFF.

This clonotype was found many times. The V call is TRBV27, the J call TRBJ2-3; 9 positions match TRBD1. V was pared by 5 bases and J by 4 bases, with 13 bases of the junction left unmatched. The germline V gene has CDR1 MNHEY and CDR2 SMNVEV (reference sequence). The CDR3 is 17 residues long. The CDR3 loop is CASSPEKTGGVPDTQYF. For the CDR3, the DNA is TGTGCCAGCAGTCCAGAGAAGACAGGGGGAGTCCCAGATACGCAGTATTTT.

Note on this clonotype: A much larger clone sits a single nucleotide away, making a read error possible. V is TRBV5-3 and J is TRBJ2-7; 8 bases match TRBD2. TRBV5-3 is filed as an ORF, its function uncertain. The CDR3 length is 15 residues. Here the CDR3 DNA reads TGTACCAGCAGCTTGGCTCGGGAGGGACCCTACGAGCAGTACTTC. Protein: CTSSLAREGPYEQYF.

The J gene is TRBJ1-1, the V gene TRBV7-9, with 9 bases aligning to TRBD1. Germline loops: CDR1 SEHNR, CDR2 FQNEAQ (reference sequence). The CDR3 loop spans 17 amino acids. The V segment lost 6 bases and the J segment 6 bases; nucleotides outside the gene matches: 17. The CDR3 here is CASRQTGGDRLVAEAFF. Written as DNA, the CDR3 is TGTGCCAGCAGACAAACAGGGGGCGACAGGCTCGTTGCTGAAGCTTTCTTT.

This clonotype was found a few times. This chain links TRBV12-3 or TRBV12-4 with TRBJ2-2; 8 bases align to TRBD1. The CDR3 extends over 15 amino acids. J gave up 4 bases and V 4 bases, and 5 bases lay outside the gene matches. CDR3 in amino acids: CASSYGQGGTGELFF. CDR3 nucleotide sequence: TGTGCCAGCAGTTACGGACAGGGAGGCACCGGGGAGCTGTTTTTT.

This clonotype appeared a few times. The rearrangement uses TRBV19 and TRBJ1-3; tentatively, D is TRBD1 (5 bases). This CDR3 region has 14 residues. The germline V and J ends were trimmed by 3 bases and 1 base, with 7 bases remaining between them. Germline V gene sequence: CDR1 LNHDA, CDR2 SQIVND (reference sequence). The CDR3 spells CASSMKGSGNTIYF. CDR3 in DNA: TGTGCCAGTAGTATGAAGGGGTCTGGAAACACCATATATTTT.

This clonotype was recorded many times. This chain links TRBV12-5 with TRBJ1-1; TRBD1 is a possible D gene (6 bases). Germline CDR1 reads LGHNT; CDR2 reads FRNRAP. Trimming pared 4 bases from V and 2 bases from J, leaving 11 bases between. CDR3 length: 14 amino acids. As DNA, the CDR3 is TGTGCTAGTGGTTCCCGGGGGGCAAACACTGAAGCTTTCTTT. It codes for CASGSRGANTEAFF.

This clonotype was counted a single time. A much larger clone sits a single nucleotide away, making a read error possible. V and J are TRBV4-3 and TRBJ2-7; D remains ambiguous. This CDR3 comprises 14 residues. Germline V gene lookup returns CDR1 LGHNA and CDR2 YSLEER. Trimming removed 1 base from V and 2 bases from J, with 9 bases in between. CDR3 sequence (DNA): TGCGCCAGCAGCCAAGCGCCAGGCCCCTACGAGCAGTACTTC. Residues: CASSQAPGPYEQYF.

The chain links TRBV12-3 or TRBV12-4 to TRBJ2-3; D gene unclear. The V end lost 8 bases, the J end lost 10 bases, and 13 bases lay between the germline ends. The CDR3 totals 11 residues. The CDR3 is CASGYSFSQYF. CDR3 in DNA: TGTGCCAGCGGATACAGTTTCTCGCAGTATTTT.

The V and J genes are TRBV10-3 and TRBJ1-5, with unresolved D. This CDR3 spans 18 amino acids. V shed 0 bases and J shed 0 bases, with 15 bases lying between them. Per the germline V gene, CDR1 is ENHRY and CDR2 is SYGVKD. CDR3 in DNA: TGTGCCATCAGTGAGTCGAAATCCGGACCCGGTAGCAATCAGCCCCAGCATTTT. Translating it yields CAISESKSGPGSNQPQHF.

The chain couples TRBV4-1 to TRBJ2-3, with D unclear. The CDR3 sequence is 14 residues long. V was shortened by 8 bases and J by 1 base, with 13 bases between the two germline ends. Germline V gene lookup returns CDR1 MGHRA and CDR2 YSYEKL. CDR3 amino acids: CASQVPSGTDTQYF. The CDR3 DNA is TGCGCCAGCCAAGTACCAAGCGGCACAGATACGCAGTATTTT.

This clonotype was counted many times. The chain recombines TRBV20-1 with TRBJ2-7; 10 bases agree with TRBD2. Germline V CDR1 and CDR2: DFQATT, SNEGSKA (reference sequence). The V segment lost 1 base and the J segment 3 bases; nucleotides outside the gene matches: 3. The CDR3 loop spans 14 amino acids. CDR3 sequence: CSARATSGHYEQYF. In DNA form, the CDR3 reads TGCAGTGCTAGAGCGACTAGCGGGCACTACGAGCAGTACTTC.

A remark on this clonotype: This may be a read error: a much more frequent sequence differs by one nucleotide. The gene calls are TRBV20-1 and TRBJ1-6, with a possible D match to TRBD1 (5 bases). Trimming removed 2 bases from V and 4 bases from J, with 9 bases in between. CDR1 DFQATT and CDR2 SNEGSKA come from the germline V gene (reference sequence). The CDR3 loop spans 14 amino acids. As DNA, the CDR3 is TGCAGTGCTAGATCAGGGCTGTATAATTCACCCCTCCACTTT. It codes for CSARSGLYNSPLHF.

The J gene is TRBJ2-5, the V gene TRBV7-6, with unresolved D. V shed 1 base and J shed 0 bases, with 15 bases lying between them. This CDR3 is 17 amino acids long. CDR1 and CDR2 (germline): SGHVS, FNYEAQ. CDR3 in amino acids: CASSLVGSWVDQETQYF. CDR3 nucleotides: TGTGCCAGCAGCTTAGTAGGGTCGTGGGTCGACCAAGAGACCCAGTACTTC. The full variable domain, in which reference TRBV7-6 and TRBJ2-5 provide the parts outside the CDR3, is GAGVSQSPRYKVTKRGQDVALRCDPISGHVSLYWYRQALGQGPEFLTYFNYEAQQDKSGLPNDRFSAERPEGSISTLTIQRTEQRDSAMYRCASSLVGSWVDQETQYFGPGTRLLVL.

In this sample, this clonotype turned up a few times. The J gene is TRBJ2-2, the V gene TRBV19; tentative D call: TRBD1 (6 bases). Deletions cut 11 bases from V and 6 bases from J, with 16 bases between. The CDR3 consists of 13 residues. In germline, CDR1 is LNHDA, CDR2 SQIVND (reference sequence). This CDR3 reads CASGTIGAGELFF. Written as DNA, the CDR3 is TGTGCCTCCGGGACAATTGGTGCCGGGGAGCTGTTTTTT.

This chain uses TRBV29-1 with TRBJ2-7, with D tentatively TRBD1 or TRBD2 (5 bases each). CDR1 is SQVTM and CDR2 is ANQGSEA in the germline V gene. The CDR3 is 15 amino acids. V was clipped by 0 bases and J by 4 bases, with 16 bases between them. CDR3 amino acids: CSVEEAGTGPYEQYF. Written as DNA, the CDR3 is TGCAGCGTTGAAGAAGCCGGGACGGGACCTTACGAGCAGTACTTC.

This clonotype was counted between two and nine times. CDR3 loop: CASSGHPDRSNGYTF. CDR3 DNA: TGTGCCAGCAGCGGACACCCAGACAGGAGCAATGGCTACACCTTC. The rearrangement uses TRBV9 and TRBJ1-2; possible D gene TRBD1, 6 bases. V shed 3 bases and J shed 6 bases, with 18 bases lying between them. The CDR3 totals 15 residues. Germline V CDR1 and CDR2: SGDLS, YYNGEE.

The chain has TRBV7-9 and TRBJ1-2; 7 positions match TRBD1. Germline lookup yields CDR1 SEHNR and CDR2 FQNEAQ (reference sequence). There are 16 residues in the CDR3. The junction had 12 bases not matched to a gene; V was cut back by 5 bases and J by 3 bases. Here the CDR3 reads CASSGGEGARHYGYTF. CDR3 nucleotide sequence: TGTGCCAGCAGCGGAGGGGAGGGGGCGCGGCACTATGGCTACACCTTC.

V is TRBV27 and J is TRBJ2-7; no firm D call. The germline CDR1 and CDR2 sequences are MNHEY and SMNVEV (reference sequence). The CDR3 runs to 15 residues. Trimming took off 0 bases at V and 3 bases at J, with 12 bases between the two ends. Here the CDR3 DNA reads TGTGCCAGCAGTTTATCGGTCCAGACCTACTACGAGCAGTACTTC. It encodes CASSLSVQTYYEQYF.

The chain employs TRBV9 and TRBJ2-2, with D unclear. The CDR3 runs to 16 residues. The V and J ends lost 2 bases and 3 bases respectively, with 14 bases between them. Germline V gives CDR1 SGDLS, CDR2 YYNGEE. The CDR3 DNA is TGTGCCAGCAGCGTGGGGTCGCTGTGGGACACCGGGGAGCTGTTTTTT. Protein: CASSVGSLWDTGELFF.

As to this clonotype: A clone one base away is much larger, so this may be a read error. This chain's CDR3 is CASSSGLAEETQYF. For the CDR3, the DNA is TGTGCCAGCAGTTCGGGACTAGCGGAAGAGACCCAGTACTTC. The gene calls are TRBV12-3 or TRBV12-4 and TRBJ2-5, with 11 bases lining up with TRBD2. V lost 4 bases and J lost 3; bases outside the gene matches: 1. This CDR3 is 14 amino acids long.

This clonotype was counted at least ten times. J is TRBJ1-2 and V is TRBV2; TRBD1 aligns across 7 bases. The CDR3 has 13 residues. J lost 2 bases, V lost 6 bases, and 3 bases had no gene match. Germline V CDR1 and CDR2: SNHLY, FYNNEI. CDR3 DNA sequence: TGTGCCAGCAGGTCGGGACAGAACTATGGCTACACCTTC. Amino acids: CASRSGQNYGYTF.

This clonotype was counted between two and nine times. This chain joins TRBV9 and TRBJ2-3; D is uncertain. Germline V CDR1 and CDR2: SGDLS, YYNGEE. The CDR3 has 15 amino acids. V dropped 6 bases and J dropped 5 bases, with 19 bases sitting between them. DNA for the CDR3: TGTGCCAGCACCAGTGATTCTTTCGCCGAAGATACGCAGTATTTT. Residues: CASTSDSFAEDTQYF.

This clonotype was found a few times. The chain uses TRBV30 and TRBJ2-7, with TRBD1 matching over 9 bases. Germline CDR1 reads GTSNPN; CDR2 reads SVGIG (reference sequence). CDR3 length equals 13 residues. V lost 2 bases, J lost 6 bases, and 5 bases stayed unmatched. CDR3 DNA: TGTGCCTGGAGTTTAACAGGGGGCGGCGAGCAGTACTTC. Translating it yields CAWSLTGGGEQYF.

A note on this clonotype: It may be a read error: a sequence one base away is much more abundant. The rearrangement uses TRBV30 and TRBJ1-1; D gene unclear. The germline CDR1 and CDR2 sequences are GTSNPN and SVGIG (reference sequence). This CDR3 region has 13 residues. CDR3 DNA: TGTGCCTGGAGTCGACACATGAACACTGAAGCTATCTTT. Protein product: CAWSRHMNTEAIF.